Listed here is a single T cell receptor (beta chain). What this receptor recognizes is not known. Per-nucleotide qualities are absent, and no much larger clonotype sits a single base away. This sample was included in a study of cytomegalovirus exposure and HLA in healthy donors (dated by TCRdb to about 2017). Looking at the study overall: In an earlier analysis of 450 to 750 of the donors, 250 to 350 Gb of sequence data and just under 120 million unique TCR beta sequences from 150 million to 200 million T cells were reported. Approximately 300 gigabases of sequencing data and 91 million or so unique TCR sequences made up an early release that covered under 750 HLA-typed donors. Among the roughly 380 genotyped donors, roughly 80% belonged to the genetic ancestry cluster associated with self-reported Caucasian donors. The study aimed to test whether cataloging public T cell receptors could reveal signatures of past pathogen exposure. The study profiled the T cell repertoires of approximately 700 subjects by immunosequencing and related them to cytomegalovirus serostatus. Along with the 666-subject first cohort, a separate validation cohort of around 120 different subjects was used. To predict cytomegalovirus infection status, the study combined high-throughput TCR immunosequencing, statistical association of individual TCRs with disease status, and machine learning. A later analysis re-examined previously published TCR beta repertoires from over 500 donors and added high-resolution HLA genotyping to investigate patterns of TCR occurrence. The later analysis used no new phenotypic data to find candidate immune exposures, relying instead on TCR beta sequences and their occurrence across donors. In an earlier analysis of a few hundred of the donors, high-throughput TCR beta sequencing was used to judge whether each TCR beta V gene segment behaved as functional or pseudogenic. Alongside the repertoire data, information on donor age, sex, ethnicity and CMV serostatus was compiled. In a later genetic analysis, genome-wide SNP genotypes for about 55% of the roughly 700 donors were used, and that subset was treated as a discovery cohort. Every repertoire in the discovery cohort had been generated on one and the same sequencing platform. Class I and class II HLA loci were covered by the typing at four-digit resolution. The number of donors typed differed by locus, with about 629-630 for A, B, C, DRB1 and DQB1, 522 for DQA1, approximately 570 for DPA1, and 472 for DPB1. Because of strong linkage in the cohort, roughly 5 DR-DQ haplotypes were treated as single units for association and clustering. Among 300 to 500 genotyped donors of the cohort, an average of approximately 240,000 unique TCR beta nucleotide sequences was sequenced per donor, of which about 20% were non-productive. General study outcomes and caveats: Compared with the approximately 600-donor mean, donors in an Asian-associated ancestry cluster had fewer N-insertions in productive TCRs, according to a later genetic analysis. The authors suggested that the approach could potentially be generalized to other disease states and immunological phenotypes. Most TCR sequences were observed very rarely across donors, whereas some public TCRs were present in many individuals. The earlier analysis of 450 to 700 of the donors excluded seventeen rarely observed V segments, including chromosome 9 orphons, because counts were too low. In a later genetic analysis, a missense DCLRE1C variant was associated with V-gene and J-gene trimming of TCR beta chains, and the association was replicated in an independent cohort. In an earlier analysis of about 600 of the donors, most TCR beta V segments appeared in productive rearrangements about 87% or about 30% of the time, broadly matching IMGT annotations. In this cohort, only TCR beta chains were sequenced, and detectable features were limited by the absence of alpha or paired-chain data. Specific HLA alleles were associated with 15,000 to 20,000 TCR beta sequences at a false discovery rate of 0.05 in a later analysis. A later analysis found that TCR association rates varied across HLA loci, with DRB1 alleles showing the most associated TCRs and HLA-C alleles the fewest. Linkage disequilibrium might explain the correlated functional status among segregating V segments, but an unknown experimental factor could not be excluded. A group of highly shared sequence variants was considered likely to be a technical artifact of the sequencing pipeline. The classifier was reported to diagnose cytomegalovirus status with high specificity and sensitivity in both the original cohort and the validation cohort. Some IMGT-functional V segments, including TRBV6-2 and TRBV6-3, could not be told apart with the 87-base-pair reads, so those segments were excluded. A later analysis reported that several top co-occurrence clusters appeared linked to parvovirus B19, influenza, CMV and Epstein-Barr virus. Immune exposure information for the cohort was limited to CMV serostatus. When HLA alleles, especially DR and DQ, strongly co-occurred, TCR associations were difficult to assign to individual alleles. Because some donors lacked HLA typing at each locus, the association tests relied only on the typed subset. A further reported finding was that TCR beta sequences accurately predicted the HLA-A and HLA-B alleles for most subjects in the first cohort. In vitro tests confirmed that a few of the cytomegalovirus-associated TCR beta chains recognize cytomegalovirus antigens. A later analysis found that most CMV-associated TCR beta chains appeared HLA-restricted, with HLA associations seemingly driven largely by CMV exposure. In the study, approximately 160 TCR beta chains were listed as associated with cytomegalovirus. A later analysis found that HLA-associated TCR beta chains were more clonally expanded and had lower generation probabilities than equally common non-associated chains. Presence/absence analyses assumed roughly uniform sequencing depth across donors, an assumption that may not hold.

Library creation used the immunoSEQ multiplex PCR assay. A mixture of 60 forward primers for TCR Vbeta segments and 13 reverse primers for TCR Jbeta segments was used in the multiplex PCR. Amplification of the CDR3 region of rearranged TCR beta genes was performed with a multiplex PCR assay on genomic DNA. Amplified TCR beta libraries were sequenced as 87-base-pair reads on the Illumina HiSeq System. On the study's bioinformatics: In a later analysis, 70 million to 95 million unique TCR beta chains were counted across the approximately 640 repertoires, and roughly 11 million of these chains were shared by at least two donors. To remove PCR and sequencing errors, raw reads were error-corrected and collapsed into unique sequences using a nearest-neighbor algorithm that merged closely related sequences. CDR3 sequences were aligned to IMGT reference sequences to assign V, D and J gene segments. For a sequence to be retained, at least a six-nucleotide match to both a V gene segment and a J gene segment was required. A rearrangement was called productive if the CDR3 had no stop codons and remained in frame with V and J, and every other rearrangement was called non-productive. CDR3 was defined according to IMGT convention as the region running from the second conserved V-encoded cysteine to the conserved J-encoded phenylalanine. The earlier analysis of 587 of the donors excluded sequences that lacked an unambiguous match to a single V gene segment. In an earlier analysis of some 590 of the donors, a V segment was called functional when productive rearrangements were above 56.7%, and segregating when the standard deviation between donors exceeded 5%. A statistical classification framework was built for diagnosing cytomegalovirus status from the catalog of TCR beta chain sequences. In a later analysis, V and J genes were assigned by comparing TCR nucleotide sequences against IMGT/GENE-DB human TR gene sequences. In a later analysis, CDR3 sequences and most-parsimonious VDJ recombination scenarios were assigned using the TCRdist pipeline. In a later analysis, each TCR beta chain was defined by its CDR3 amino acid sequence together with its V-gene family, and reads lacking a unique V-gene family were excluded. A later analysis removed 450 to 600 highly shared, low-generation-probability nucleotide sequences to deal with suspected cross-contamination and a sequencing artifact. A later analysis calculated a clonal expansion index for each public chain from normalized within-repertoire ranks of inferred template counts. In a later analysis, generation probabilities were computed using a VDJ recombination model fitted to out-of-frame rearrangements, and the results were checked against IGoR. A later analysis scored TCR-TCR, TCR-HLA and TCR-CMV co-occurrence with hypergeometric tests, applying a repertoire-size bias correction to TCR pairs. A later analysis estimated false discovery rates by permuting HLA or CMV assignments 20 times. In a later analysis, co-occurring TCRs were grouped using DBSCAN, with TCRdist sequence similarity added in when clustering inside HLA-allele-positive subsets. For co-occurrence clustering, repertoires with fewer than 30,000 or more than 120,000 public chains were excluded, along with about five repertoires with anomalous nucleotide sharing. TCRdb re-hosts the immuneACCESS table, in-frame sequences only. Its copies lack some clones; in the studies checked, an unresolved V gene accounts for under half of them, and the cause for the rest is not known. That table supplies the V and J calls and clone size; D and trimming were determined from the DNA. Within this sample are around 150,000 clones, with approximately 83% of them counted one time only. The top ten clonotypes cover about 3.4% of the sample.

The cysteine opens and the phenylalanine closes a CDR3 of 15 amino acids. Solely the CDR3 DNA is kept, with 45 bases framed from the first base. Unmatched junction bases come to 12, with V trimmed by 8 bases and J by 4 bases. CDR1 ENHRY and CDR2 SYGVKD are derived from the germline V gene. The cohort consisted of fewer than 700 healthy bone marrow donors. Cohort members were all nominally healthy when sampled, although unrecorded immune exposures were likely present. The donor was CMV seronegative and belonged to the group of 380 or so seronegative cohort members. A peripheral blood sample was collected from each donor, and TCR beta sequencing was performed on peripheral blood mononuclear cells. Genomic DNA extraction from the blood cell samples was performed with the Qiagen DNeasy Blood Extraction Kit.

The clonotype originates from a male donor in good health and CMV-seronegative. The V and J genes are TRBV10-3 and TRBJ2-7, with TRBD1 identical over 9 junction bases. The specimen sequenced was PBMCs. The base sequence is TGTGCCATCTTGGAACCGGGACAGGGAACTTACGAGCAGTACTTC. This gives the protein CAILEPGQGTYEQYF.